This T cell receptor (beta chain) originates from a study of OX40 agonist ivuxolimab in advanced cancers. The assay was immunoSEQ multiplex PCR, and TCRdb's table has in-frame clones only and misses some. The table shows tens of thousands of clones, with roughly 90% occurring only once. Study observations and caveats: Patients who responded partially at 0.1-3.0 mg/kg showed clonal expansion ranking among the lowest. On average, a greater number of expanded clones characterised CD8+ T cells relative to CD4+.

Remarks on this clone: Its specificity is not known.

People who had autoimmune disease history or systemic immunosuppression were excluded. The CDR3 extends over 12 amino acids. CDR1 GTSNPN and CDR2 SVGIG come from the germline V gene (reference sequence). Trimming cost V 4 bases and J 0 bases, with 6 bases left between them. This chain links TRBV30 with TRBJ1-2; D remains unclear. The clonotype originates from an adult with an advanced solid tumor such as melanoma, head and neck, liver or kidney cancer. The specimen comprised CD4+ or CD8+ T cells sorted from blood, sampled in a trial of the OX40 agonist ivuxolimab. CDR3 nucleotides: TGTGCCTGGACTCGGACTAACTATGGCTACACCTTC. Translating gives CAWTRTNYGYTF.